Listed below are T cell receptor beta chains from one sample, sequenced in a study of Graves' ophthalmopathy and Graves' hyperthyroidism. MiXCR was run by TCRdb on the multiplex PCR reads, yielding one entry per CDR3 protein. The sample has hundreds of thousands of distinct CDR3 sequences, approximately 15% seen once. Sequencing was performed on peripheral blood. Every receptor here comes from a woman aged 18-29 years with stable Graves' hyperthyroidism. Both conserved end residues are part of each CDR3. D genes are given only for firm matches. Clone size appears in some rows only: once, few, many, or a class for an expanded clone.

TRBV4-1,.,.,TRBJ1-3,TGCGCCAGCAGCCAAGAGCCGATCTCTGGAAACACCATATATTTT,CASSQEPISGNTIYF
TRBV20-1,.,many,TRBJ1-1,TGCAGTGCCCAGGGCGTTGACACTGAAGCTTTCTTT,CSAQGVDTEAFF
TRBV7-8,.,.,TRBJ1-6,TGTGCCAGCAGCGTTTTAATTAGCTCCTATAATTCACCCCTCCACTTT,CASSVLISSYNSPLHF
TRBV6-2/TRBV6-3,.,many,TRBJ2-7,TGTGCCAGCAGTTACAGGGGGGTCCTCTCTTACGAGCAGTACTTC,CASSYRGVLSYEQYF
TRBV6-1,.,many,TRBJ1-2,TGTGCCAGCAGTGAATCTCCAGGGTATGGCTACACCTTC,CASSESPGYGYTF
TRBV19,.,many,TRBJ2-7,TGTGCCAGTAGTTCAGGGGTTCGTTACGAGCAGTACTTC,CASSSGVRYEQYF
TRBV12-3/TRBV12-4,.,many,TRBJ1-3,TGTGCCAGCAGTACCAATTGGGAGGACACCATATATTTT,CASSTNWEDTIYF
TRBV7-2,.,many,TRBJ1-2,TGTGCCAGCAGCTTTGGACGGAGGGTCCGGGATGGCTACACCTTC,CASSFGRRVRDGYTF
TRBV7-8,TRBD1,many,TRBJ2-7,TGTGCCACCAAAAGACCCGGGACAGGGGGGAACGAGCAGTACTTC,CATKRPGTGGNEQYF
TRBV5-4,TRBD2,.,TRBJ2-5,TGTGCCAGCAGCTTGGCCCGGGGTGGAGCGGGGGCAGCCCAAGAGACCCAGTACTTC,CASSLARGGAGAAQETQYF
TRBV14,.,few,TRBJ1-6,TGTGCCAGCAGCCACCAACACAGTTCACCCCTCCACTTT,CASSHQHSSPLHF
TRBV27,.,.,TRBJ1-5,TGTGCCAGCAGTTTAAGTGCAGGGAATCATCAGCCCCAGCATTTT,CASSLSAGNHQPQHF
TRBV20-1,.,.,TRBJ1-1,TGCAGTGCTAGAGATCGAGTAGGGGCCACGAACACTGAAGCTTTCTTT,CSARDRVGATNTEAFF
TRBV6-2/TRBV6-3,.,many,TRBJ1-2,TGTGCCAGCAGTAACAGGGAAAACTATGGCTACACCTTC,CASSNRENYGYTF
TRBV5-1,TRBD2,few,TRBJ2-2,TGCGCCAGCAGCTCAGCGGGGGCCGGAGGAACCGGGGAGCTGTTTTTT,CASSSAGAGGTGELFF
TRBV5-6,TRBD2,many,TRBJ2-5,TGTGCCAGCAGCTTGCTTGGGAGCGGGGGACCCCAAGAGACCCAGTACTTC,CASSLLGSGGPQETQYF
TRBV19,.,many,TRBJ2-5,TGTGCCAGTAGTGTGGGTCTCCAAGAGACCCAGTACTTC,CASSVGLQETQYF